Included here is one T cell receptor (beta chain) sequence, with context. No antigen is known for it. The CDR3 consists of 17 residues. Germline loops: CDR1 SNHLY, CDR2 FYNNEI. Trimming cost V 0 bases and J 3 bases; bases outside gene matches: 6. 13 Jbeta primers and 60 Vbeta primers were used for the PCR. This table comes from immunoSEQ multiplex PCR, and its TCRdb copy is limited to in-frame clones, with some not included. The sample carries some 170,000 clones, more than 80% recorded once. This sample was taken from a study of cytomegalovirus exposure and HLA in healthy donors. For the study at large: Samples from HLA-typed donors yielded approximately 88 million unique TCRs in an early data release.

Overall study findings and caveats: A classifier reportedly called cytomegalovirus status with high sensitivity and specificity. In a later analysis, at a false discovery rate of 0.05, under 20,000 TCR beta sequences matched HLA alleles.

V gene TRBV2 combines with J gene TRBJ2-1, with 9 bases matching TRBD2. The sample consisted of PBMCs. The receptor's source is a woman aged 18-35 years in good health and CMV-seropositive. The CDR3, as DNA: TGTGCCAGCAGTGAAGCGGCGGGGGGGCAAGTCTACAATGAGCAGTTCTTC. The encoded protein is CASSEAAGGQVYNEQFF.